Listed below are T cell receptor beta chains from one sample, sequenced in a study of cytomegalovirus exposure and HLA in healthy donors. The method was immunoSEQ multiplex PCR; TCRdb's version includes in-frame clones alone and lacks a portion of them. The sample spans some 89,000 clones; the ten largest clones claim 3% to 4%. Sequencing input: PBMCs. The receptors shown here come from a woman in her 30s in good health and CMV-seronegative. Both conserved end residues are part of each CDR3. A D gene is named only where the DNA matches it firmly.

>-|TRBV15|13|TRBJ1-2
TGTGCCACCAGCACCCGGACAGACTATGGCTACACCTTC
CATSTRTDYGYTF
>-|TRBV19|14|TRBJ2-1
TGTGCCAGTAGGCGGGACCCCTCCTACAATGAGCAGTTCTTC
CASRRDPSYNEQFF
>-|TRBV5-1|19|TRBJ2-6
TGCGCCAGCAGCTCCTTTTTGACAGGCTTCCTCTCTGGGGCCAACGTCCTGACTTTC
CASSSFLTGFLSGANVLTF
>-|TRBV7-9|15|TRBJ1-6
TGTGCCAGCAGCTTAGAGTCCCAGGCCAATTCACCCCTCCACTTT
CASSLESQANSPLHF
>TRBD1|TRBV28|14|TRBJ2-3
TGTGCCAGCAGTTTAGGACAGGGTGCAGATACGCAGTATTTT
CASSLGQGADTQYF
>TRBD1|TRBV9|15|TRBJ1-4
TGTGCCAGCAGCGTAGTGGGGACAGGGGACGAAAAACTGTTTTTT
CASSVVGTGDEKLFF
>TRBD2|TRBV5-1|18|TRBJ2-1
TGCGCCAGCAGCTTGGCGACTAGCGGGGGGGCCTCCTACAATGAGCAGTTCTTC
CASSLATSGGASYNEQFF
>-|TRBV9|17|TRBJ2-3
TGTGCCAGCAGCGTAGATGGGGGGGGCACTAGCACAGATACGCAGTATTTT
CASSVDGGGTSTDTQYF
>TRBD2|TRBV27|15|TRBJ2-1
TGTGCCAGCAGTTTAGAAGCGGGAGATTACAATGAGCAGTTCTTC
CASSLEAGDYNEQFF
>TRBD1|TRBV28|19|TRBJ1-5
TGTGCCAGCAGTTTGCGGGGGGGACAGGGGGCTAGGGGCAATCAGCCCCAGCATTTT
CASSLRGGQGARGNQPQHF
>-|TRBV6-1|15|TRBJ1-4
TGTGCCAGCAGTTCAGGGGATGCAACTAATGAAAAACTGTTTTTT
CASSSGDATNEKLFF
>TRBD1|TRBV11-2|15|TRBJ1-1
TGTGCCAGCAGCCACCCCGGACAGGGGAACACTGAAGCTTTCTTT
CASSHPGQGNTEAFF
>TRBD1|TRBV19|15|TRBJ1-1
TGTGCCAGTAGTGCAGGACAGGGGGCGGGTACTGAAGCTTTCTTT
CASSAGQGAGTEAFF
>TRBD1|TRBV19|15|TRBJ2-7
TGTGCCAGTACCCCCGGGACAGGGGGAATATACGAGCAGTACTTC
CASTPGTGGIYEQYF
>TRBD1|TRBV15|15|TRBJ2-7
TGTGCCACCAGCAGATACCGACAGGGGATGGACGAGCAGTACTTC
CATSRYRQGMDEQYF
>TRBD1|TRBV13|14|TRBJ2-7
TGTGCCAGCAACCCAAGACAGGGCTCCTACGAGCAGTACTTC
CASNPRQGSYEQYF
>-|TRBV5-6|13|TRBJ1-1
TGTGCCAGCAGCTTGGTACCCAGACTTGAAGCTTTCTTT
CASSLVPRLEAFF
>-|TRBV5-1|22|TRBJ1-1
TGCGCCAGCAGCTTGGAAGTCGTTCGCGAGGCCCGAGGAGACCCGAAGGACACTGAAGCTTTCTTT
CASSLEVVREARGDPKDTEAFF
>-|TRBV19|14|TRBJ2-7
TGTGCCAGCGCGAAGGGGGAACTAACCTACGAGCAGTACTTC
CASAKGELTYEQYF
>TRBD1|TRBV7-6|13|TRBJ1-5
TGTGCCAGCAGGCAGGGGGCGAATCAGCCCCAGCATTTT
CASRQGANQPQHF
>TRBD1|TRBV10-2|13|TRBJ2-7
TGCGCCAGCGAGGGACAGGGGGCTAGGGAGCAGTACTTC
CASEGQGAREQYF
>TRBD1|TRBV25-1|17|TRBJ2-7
TGTGCCAGCAGTGAATATAGGTACGGGCAGGGGGTAGACGAGCAGTACTTC
CASSEYRYGQGVDEQYF
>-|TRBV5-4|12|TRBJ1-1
TGTGCCAGCAGCCCCGGGGGCACTGAAGCTTTCTTT
CASSPGGTEAFF
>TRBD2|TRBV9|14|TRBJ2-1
TGTGCCAGCAGCGCTAGCGGGAGAGGGGATGAGCAGTTCTTC
CASSASGRGDEQFF
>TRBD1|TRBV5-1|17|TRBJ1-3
TGCGCCAGCAGCCGAAGTGAGGACAGGGGCTCTGGAAACACCATATATTTT
CASSRSEDRGSGNTIYF
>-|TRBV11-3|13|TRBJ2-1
TGTGCCAGCAGCTTCAGAAACCTCAATGAGCAGTTCTTC
CASSFRNLNEQFF
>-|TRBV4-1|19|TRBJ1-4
TGCGCCAGCAGCCAAGCTAAAAGTGGAGGGAGTCAGGAGAATGAAAAACTGTTTTTT
CASSQAKSGGSQENEKLFF
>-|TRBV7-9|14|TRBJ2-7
TGTGCCAGCAGCTTAGGTGGGAGCCCCAACGAGCAGTACTTC
CASSLGGSPNEQYF
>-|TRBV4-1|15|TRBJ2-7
TGCGCCAGCAGCCGGGTCGGGAGAGAATCCTACGAGCAGTACTTC
CASSRVGRESYEQYF
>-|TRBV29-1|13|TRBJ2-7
TGCAGCGTCGGCGCGACAGCCGCGGAAGAGCAGTACTTC
CSVGATAAEEQYF
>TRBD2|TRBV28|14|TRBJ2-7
TGTGCCAGCAGCCCTCGGGGGGAGTCCTACGAGCAGTACTTC
CASSPRGESYEQYF
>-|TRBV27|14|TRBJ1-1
TGTGCCAGTTTTCCGCCCCGTAGAGACACTGAAGCTTTCTTT
CASFPPRRDTEAFF
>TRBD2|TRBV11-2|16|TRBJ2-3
TGTGCCAGCAGCTTACTAGCGGGGGGGTTTGCAGATACGCAGTATTTT
CASSLLAGGFADTQYF
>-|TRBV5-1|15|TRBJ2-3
TGCGCCAGCAATCTCGAGGACTTGCCCACAGATACGCAGTATTTT
CASNLEDLPTDTQYF
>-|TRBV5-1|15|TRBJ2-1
TGCGCCAGCGCTCGCATATTTAGCTCCTACAATGAGCAGTTCTTC
CASARIFSSYNEQFF
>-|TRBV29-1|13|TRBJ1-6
TGCAGCGTTGAAACCGGGGTAAACTCACCCCTCCACTTT
CSVETGVNSPLHF
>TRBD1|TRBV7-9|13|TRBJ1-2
TGTGCCAGCAGCCGGGGACAGACCTATGGCTACACCTTC
CASSRGQTYGYTF
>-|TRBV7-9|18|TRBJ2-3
TGTGCCAGCAGTGAACCCAGAATGGGGGGAGAGCACTCAGATACGCAGTATTTT
CASSEPRMGGEHSDTQYF
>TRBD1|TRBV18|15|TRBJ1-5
TGTGCCAGCTCTCTGGACAGGGTAGGCAATCAGCCCCAGCATTTT
CASSLDRVGNQPQHF
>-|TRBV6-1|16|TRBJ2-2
TGTGCCAGCAGTGAAGCGAGAGGAGTCAACACCGGGGAGCTGTTTTTT
CASSEARGVNTGELFF
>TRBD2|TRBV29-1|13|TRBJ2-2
TGCAGCGTGACGGGGGGTAAAACCGGGGAGCTGTTTTTT
CSVTGGKTGELFF
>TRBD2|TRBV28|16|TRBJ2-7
TGTGCCAGCAGTTTAACTAGCGGGGGGCCGGCCTACGAGCAGTACTTC
CASSLTSGGPAYEQYF
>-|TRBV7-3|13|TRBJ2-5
TGTGCCAGCAGCACCGGGAGTTTGGAGACCCAGTACTTC
CASSTGSLETQYF
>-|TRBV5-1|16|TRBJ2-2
TGCGCCAGCAGCACGGACGGAGGACGGGACACCGGGGAGCTGTTTTTT
CASSTDGGRDTGELFF